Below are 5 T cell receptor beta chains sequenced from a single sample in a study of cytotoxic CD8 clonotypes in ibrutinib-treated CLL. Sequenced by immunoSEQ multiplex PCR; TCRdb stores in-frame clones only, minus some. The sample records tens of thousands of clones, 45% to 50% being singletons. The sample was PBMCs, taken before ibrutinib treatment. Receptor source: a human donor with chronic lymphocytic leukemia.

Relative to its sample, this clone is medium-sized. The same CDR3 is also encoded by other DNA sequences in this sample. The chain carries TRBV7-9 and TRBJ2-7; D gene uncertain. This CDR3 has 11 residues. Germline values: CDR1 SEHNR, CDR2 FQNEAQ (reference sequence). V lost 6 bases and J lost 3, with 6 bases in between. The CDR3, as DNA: TGTGCCAGCAGATCTAGCTACGAGCAGTACTTC. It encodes CASRSSYEQYF.

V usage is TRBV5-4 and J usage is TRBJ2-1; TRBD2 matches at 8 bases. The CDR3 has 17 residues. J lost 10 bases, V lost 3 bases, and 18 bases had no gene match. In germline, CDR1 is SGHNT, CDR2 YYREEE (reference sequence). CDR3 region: CASSWRTGLGLVVEQFF. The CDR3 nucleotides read TGTGCCAGCAGCTGGAGGACGGGGCTGGGACTAGTAGTCGAGCAGTTCTTC.

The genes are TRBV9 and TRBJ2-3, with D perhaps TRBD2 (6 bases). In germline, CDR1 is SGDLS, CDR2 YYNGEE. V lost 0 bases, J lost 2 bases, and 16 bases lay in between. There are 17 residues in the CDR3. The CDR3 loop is CASSVDLGTPPTDTQYF. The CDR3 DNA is TGTGCCAGCAGCGTAGATTTAGGGACTCCACCCACAGATACGCAGTATTTT.

CDR3 protein: CASSYDRGTDTQYF. The CDR3 DNA sequence: TGTGCCAGCAGCTATGACAGGGGAACAGATACGCAGTATTTT. The V and J genes are TRBV7-9 and TRBJ2-3; 8 bases are shared with TRBD1. V trimming: 4 bases; J trimming: 3 bases; junction bases outside the gene matches: 3. This CDR3 spans 14 amino acids. The germline CDR1 and CDR2 sequences are SEHNR and FQNEAQ (reference sequence).

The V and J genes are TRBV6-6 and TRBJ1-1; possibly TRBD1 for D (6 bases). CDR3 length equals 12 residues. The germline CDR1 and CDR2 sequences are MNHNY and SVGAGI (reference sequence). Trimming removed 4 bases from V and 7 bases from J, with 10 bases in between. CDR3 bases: TGTGCCAGCAGTTTGACAGGACTTGAAGCTTTCTTT. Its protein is CASSLTGLEAFF.